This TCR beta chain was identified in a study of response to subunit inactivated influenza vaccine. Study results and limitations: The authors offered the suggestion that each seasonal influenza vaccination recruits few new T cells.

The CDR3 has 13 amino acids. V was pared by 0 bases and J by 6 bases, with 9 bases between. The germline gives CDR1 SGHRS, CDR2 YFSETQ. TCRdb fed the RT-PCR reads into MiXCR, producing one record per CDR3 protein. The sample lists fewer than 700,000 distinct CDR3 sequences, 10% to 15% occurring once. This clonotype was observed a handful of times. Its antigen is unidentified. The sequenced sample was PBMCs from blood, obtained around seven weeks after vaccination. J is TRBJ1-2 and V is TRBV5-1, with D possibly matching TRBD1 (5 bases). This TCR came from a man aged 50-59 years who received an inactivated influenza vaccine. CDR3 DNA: TGCGCCAGCAGCTTGGGACAGAATAATGGCTACACCTTC. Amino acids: CASSLGQNNGYTF.